Sequencing of this T cell receptor (beta chain) was carried out in a study of blood T cell repertoires in COVID-19. TCRdb's table, derived via immunoSEQ multiplex PCR, lists solely in-frame clones and lacks some. The sample holds some 240,000 clones, around 83% seen once. Trimming removed 4 bases from V and 8 bases from J, with 15 bases in between. CDR1 PRHDT and CDR2 FYEKMQ come from the germline V gene (reference sequence). CDR3 length: 14 residues. Sequencing was performed on peripheral blood. This sequence originates from an elderly woman with acute or convalescent COVID-19. This chain joins TRBV13 and TRBJ2-4; perhaps TRBD1 as D (6 bases). This chain's CDR3 is CASSSTGPPDIQYF. CDR3 sequence (DNA): TGTGCCAGCAGCTCAACAGGGCCTCCGGACATTCAGTACTTC.